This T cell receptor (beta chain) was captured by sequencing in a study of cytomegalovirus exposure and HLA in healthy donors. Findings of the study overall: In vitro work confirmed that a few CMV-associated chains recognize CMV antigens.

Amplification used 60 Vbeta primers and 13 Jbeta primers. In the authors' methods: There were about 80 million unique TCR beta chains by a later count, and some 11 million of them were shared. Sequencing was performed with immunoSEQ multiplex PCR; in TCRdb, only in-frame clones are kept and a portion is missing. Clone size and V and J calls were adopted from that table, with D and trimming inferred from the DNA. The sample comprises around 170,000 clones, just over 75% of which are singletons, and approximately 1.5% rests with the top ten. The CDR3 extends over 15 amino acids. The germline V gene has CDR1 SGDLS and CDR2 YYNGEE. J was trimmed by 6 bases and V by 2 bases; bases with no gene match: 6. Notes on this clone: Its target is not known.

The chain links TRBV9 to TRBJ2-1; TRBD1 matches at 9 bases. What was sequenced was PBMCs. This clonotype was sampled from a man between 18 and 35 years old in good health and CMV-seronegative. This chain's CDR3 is CASSVGQGEINEQFF. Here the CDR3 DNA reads TGTGCCAGCAGCGTGGGACAGGGTGAGATCAATGAGCAGTTCTTC.